This T cell receptor beta chain was retrieved from a study of blood T cell dynamics during melanoma immunotherapy. In the study overall: Metastatic melanoma patients received first-line pembrolizumab or nivolumab plus ipilimumab.

Every bulk PBMC sample received the same 350 ng of DNA. Method: immunoSEQ multiplex PCR; TCRdb's copy keeps in-frame clones and lacks some. The data contain some 20,000 clones, 89% of them singletons. The time point: pre-treatment baseline. No patient had earlier systemic cancer treatment, concurrent immunosuppressants, or another active cancer. The CDR3 has 14 amino acids. Trimming removed 4 bases at V and 6 bases at J, with 16 bases between. Per the germline V gene, CDR1 is MNHNS and CDR2 is SASEGT. This material consisted of blood, taken from a patient treated with checkpoint blockade. V is TRBV6-1 and J is TRBJ2-7, with D possibly TRBD1 on 6 matching bases. The clonotype was recovered from a human donor with melanoma. CDR3 region: CASSAEGGDSEQYF. The CDR3 DNA reads TGTGCCAGCAGTGCGGAAGGGGGAGATTCCGAGCAGTACTTC.